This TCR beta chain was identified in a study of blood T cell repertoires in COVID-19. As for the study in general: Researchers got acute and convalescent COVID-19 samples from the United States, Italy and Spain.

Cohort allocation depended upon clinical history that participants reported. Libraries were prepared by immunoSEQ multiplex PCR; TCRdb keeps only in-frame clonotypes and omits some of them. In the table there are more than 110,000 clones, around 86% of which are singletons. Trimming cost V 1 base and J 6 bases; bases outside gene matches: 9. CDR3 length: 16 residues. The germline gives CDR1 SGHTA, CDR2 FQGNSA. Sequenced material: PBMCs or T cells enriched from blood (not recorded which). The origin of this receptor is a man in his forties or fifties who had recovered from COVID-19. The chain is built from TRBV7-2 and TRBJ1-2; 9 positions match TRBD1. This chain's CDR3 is CASSLGGTGGANGYTF. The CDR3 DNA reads TGTGCCAGCAGCTTAGGGGGAACAGGGGGCGCGAATGGCTACACCTTC.